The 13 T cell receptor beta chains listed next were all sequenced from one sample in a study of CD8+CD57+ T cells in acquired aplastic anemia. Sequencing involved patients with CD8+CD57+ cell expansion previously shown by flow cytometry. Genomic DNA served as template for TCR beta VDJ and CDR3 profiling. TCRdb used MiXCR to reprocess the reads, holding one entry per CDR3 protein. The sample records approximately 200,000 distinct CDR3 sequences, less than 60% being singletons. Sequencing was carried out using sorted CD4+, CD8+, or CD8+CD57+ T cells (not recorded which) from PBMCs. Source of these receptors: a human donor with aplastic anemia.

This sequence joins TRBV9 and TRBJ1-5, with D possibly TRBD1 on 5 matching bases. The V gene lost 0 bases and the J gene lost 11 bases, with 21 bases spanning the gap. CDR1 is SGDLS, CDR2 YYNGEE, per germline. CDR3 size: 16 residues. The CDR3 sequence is CASSVASLAGQETQHF. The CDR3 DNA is TGTGCCAGCAGCGTAGCTTCCCTAGCGGGGCAAGAGACCCAGCATTTT.

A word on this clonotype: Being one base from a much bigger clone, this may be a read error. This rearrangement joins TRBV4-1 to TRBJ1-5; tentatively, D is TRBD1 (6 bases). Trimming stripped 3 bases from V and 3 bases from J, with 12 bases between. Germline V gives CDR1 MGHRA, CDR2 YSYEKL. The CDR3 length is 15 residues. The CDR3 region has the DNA TGCGCCAGCAGCCATGTACAGGGTGTCAATCAGCCCCAGCATTTT. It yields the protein CASSHVQGVNQPQHF.

The CDR3 is CAISEGQSIRQYF. The CDR3 DNA follows: TGTGCCATCAGTGAGGGACAGTCTATTCGGCAGTACTTC. This sequence joins TRBV10-3 and TRBJ2-7; possible D gene TRBD1, 6 bases. Germline CDR1 reads ENHRY; CDR2 reads SYGVKD. The CDR3 totals 13 residues. Between the trimmed V and J ends, which lost 2 bases and 9 bases, there was a span of 14 bases.

The CDR3 region has the DNA TGTGCCATCAGTCGGACAGGGGACACTGAAGCTTTCTTT. Its translation is CAISRTGDTEAFF. The chain recombines TRBV10-3 with TRBJ1-1; 9 bases are shared with TRBD1. The CDR3 is made up of 13 amino acids. CDR1 is ENHRY, CDR2 SYGVKD, per germline. V was pared by 5 bases and J by 3 bases, with 1 base of the junction left unmatched.

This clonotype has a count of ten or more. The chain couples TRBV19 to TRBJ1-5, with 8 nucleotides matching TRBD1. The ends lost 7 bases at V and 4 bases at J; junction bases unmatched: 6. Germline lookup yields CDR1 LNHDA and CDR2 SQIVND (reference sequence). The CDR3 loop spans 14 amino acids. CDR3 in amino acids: CASTGTGGNQPQHF. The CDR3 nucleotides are TGTGCCAGTACCGGGACAGGCGGTAATCAGCCCCAGCATTTT.

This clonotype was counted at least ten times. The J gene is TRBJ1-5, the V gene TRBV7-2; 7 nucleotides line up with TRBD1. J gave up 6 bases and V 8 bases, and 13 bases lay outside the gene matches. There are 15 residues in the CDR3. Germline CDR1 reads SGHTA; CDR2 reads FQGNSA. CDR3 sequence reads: CASRKGDSPRQPQHF. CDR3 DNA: TGTGCCAGCCGTAAAGGGGACAGTCCGCGTCAGCCCCAGCATTTT.

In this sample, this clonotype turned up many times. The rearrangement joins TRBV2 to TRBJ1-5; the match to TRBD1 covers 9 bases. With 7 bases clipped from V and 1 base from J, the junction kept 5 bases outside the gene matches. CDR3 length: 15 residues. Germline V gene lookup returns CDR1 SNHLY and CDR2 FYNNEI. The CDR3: CASKTGGASNQPQHF. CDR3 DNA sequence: TGTGCCAGCAAAACAGGGGGCGCGAGCAATCAGCCCCAGCATTTT.

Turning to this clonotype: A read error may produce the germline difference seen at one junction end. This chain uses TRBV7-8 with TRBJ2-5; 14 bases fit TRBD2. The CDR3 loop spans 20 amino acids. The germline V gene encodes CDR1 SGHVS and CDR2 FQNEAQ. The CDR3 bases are TGTGCCAGCAGCTCCGAGTTGGGACTAGCGGGGGCAGGAGGGGGGGAGACCCAGTACTTT. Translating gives CASSSELGLAGAGGGETQYF.

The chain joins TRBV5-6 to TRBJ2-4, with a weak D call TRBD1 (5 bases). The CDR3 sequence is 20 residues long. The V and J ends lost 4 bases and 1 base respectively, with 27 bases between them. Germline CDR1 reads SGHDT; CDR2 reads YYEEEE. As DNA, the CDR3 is TGTGCCAGCAGCCTCCGGAGAAGGGGCGACTTGTTTTTCGCCAAAAACATTCAGTACTTC. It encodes CASSLRRRGDLFFAKNIQYF.

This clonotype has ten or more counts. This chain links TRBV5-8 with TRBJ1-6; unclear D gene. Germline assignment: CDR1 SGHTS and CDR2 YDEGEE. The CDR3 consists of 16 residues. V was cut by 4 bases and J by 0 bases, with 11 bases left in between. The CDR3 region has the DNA TGTGCCAGCAGCACCCCCTTGCGCTCCTATAATTCACCCCTCCACTTT. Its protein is CASSTPLRSYNSPLHF. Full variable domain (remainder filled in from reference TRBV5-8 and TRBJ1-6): EAGVTQSPTHLIKTRGQQATLRCSPISGHTSVYWYQQALGLGLQFLLWYDEGEERNRGNFPPRFSGRQFPNYSSELNVNALELEDSALYLCASSTPLRSYNSPLHFGNGTRLTVT.

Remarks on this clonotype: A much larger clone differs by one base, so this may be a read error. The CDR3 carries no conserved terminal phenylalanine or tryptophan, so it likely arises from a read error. The CDR3 DNA reads as TGTGCCAGCAGCACGGGACGCCGGAGGGAGACCCAGTACCTC. This translates into CASSTGRRRETQYL. V usage is TRBV7-8 and J usage is TRBJ2-5; possibly TRBD1 or TRBD2 for D (5 bases each). The germline V gene encodes CDR1 SGHVS and CDR2 FQNEAQ. Trimming cost V 5 bases and J 5 bases, with 15 bases left between them. This CDR3 spans 14 amino acids.

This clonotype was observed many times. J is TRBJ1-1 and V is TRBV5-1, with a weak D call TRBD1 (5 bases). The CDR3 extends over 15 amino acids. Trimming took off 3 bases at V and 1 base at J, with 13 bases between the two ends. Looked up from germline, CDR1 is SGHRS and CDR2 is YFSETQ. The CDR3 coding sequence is TGCGCCAGCAGCTCCGCCCCGACAGAGAACACTGAAGCTTTCTTT. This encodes CASSSAPTENTEAFF.

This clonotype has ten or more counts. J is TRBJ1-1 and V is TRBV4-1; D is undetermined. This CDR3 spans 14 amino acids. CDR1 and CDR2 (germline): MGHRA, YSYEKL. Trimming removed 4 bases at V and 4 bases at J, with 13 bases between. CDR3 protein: CASSPRGVATEAFF. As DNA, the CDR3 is TGCGCCAGCAGCCCGAGAGGAGTTGCCACTGAAGCTTTCTTT.